A single sample is the source of the 6 T cell receptor beta chains below, sequenced in a study of shared clonotypes between healthy human individuals. The protocol was immunoSEQ multiplex PCR, while the TCRdb copy is restricted to in-frame clones and leaves out a portion. The sample contains some 2,500,000 clones, roughly 92% of which appear only once. Sequenced sample: naive CD4+ T cells from PBMCs. Subset in this sample: CD45RA+ positively selected. Every receptor here comes from a young man in good health. Some clones in this sample may be carry-over from other donors' samples.

The V and J genes are TRBV28 and TRBJ1-1, with D perhaps matching TRBD1 (5 bases). The CDR3 loop spans 13 amino acids. The ends were cut back, 5 bases at V and 8 bases at J, with 15 bases in the middle. Looked up from germline, CDR1 is MDHEN and CDR2 is SYDVKM. The CDR3 DNA follows: TGTGCCAGCAGTAAGGGGCTGGGACGCGAAGCTTTCTTT. Translated, it gives CASSKGLGREAFF.

Written as DNA, the CDR3 is TGTGCCATTCACCCCCTGGAGGGATTTACAGATACGCAGTATTTT. The encoded protein is CAIHPLEGFTDTQYF. The chain links TRBV6-1 to TRBJ2-3, with D possibly TRBD2 on 6 matching bases. Germline CDR1 and CDR2: MNHNS and SASEGT. The CDR3 runs to 15 residues. The ends were cut back, 10 bases at V and 3 bases at J, with 20 bases in the middle.

The genes are TRBV27 and TRBJ1-2, with 7 bases that match TRBD1. Trimming cost V 5 bases and J 3 bases; bases outside gene matches: 9. CDR3 length: 15 amino acids. The V gene's germline CDR1 is MNHEY and CDR2 SMNVEV (reference sequence). CDR3 protein: CASSRSGQVYYGYTF. CDR3 DNA sequence: TGTGCCAGCAGTCGCTCTGGACAGGTTTACTATGGCTACACCTTC.

The V call is TRBV7-8, the J call TRBJ1-2; 7 bases fit TRBD1. This CDR3 has 14 amino acids. V gave up 5 bases and J gave up 3 bases; unmatched junction bases: 6. Germline loops: CDR1 SGHVS, CDR2 FQNEAQ. CDR3 sequence reads: CASSGYGQDYGYTF. CDR3 DNA: TGTGCCAGCAGCGGGTACGGACAGGACTATGGCTACACCTTC. Filled out from reference TRBV7-8 and TRBJ1-2, the complete variable domain reads GAGVSQSPRYKVAKRGQDVALRCDPISGHVSLFWYQQALGQGPEFLTYFQNEAQLDKSGLPSDRFFAERPEGSVSTLKIQRTQQEDSAVYLCASSGYGQDYGYTFGSGTRLTVV.

This chain uses TRBV18 with TRBJ2-3; D remains ambiguous. The germline V gene has CDR1 KGHSH and CDR2 LQKENI. V dropped 9 bases and J dropped 4 bases, with 11 bases sitting between them. The CDR3 sequence is 12 residues long. The CDR3 sequence is CASLGISDTQYF. The CDR3 coding sequence is TGTGCCAGTTTGGGGATTTCAGATACGCAGTATTTT.

The chain recombines TRBV7-2 with TRBJ2-1; tentatively, D is TRBD2 (5 bases). V lost 5 bases and J 2 bases, leaving 10 bases between the germline ends. The CDR3 sequence is 14 residues long. Germline CDR1 SGHTA, CDR2 FQGNSA. This chain's CDR3 is CASSTNGAYNEQFF. CDR3 DNA: TGTGCCAGCAGCACAAACGGGGCCTACAATGAGCAGTTCTTC.